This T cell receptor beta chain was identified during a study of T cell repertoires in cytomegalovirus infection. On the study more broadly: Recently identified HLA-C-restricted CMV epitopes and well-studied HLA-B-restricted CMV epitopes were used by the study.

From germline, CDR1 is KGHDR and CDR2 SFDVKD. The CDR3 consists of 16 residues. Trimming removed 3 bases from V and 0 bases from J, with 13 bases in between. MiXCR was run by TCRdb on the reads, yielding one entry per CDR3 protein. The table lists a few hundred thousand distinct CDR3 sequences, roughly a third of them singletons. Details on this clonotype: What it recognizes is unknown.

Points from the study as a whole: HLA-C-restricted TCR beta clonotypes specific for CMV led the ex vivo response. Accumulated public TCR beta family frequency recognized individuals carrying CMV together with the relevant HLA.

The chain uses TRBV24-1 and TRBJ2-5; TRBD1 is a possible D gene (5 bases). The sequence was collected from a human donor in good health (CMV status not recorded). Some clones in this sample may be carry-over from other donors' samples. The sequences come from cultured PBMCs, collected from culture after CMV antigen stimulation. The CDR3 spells CATSDPNQGHQETQYF. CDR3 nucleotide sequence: TGTGCCACCAGTGATCCTAATCAGGGCCACCAAGAGACCCAGTACTTC.